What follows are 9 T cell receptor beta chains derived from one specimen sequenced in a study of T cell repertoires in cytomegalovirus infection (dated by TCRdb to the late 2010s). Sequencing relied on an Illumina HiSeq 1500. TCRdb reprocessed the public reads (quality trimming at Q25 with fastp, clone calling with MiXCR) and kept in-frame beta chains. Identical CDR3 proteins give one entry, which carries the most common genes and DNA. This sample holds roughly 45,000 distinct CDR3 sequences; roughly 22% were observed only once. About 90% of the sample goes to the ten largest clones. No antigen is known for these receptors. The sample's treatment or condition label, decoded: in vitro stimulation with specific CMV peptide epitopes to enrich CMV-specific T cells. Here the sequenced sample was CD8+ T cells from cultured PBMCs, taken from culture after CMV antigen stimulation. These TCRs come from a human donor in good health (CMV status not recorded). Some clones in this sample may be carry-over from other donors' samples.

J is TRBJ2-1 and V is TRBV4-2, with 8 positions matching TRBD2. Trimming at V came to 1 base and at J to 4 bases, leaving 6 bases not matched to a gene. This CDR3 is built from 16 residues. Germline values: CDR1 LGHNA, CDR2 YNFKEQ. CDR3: CASSQVREGLYNEQFF. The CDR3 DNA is TGTGCCAGCAGCCAAGTTCGGGAGGGCCTTTACAATGAGCAGTTCTTC.

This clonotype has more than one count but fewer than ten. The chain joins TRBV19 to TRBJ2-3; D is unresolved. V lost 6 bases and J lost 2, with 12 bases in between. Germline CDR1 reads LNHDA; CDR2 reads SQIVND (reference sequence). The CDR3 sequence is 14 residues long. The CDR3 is CASRTTDYTDTQYF. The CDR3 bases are TGTGCCAGTAGAACGACGGATTACACAGATACGCAGTATTTT.

This CDR3 reads CASSLFPGVTNQPQHF. The CDR3 DNA is TGTGCCAGCAGCTTATTCCCGGGAGTGACCAATCAGCCCCAGCATTTT. V is TRBV7-2 and J is TRBJ1-5; D ambiguous. The CDR3 loop spans 16 amino acids. Per germline, CDR1 SGHTA and CDR2 FQGNSA. Trimming pared 2 bases from V and 3 bases from J, leaving 14 bases between. Together with reference TRBV7-2 and TRBJ1-5, the CDR3 gives the full variable domain: GAGVSQSPSNKVTEKGKDVELRCDPISGHTALYWYRQSLGQGLEFLIYFQGNSAPDKSGLPSDRFSAERTGGSVSTLTIQRTQQEDSAVYLCASSLFPGVTNQPQHFGDGTRLSIL.

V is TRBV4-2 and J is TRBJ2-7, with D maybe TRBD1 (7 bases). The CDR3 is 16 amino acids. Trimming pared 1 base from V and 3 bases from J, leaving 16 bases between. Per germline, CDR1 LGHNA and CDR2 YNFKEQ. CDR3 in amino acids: CASSQGRGLNYYEQYF. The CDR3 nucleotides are TGTGCCAGCAGCCAAGGGAGGGGGCTAAACTACTACGAGCAGTACTTC.

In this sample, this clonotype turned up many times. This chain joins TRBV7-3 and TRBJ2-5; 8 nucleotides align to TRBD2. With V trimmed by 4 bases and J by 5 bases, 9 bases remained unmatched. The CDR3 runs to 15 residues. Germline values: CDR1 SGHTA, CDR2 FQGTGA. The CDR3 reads CASSSGGGRQETQYF. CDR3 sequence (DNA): TGTGCCAGCAGCTCAGGCGGGGGGCGGCAGGAGACCCAGTACTTC.

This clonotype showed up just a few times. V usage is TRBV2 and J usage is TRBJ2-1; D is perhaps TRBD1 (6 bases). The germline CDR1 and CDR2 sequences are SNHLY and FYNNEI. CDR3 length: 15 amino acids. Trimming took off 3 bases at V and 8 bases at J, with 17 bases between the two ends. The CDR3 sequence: CASSEFERQGHEQFF. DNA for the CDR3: TGTGCCAGCAGTGAGTTTGAGCGCCAGGGGCATGAGCAGTTCTTC.

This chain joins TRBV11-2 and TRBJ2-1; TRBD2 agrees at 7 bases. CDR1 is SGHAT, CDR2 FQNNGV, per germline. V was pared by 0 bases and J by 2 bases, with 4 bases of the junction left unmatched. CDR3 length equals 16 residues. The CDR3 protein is CASSLDWDYPYNEQFF. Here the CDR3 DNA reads TGTGCCAGCAGCTTAGATTGGGACTATCCCTACAATGAGCAGTTCTTC.

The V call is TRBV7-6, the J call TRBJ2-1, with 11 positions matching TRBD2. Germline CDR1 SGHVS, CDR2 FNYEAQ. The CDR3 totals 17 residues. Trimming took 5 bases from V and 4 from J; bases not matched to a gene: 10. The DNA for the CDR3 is TGTGCCAGCAGCCTTAAGACTAGCGGGGCGTTATACAATGAGCAGTTCTTC. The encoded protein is CASSLKTSGALYNEQFF.

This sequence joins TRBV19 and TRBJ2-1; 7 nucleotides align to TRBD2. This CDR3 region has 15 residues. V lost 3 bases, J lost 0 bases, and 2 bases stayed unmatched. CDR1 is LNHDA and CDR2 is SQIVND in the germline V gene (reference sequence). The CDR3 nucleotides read TGTGCCAGTAGTATCGGGGGGATCTCCTACAATGAGCAGTTCTTC. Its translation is CASSIGGISYNEQFF.